The 3 T cell receptor beta chains listed next were all sequenced from one sample in a study of identical twins. MiXCR, run by TCRdb on the 5' RACE reads, gives a single entry per CDR3 protein. The sample lists hundreds of thousands of distinct CDR3 sequences, under 9% occurring once. The data were also submitted as part of a second study, on yellow fever vaccine responses in identical twins.

The sequenced sample was PBMCs. The receptors stem from a woman under 30 in good health.

The V and J genes are TRBV5-1 and TRBJ2-1; 14 nucleotides line up with TRBD2. The CDR3 has 20 amino acids. V trimming: 2 bases; J trimming: 3 bases; junction bases outside the gene matches: 13. The germline CDR1 and CDR2 sequences are SGHRS and YFSETQ. The CDR3 loop reads CASSFRLAGGITPLYNEQFF. The CDR3 region has the DNA TGCGCCAGCAGCTTCAGACTAGCGGGAGGGATCACCCCTCTCTACAATGAGCAGTTCTTC.

The chain employs TRBV10-3 and TRBJ2-3, with unresolved D. Trimming took 11 bases from V and 0 from J, leaving 6 bases between them. There are 11 residues in the CDR3. Germline loops: CDR1 ENHRY, CDR2 SYGVKD. The CDR3 is CACTSTDTQYF. CDR3 DNA sequence: TGTGCCTGCACTAGCACAGATACGCAGTATTTT.

The J gene is TRBJ2-1, the V gene TRBV11-2; perhaps TRBD1 as D (5 bases). The CDR3 length is 15 residues. Per the germline V gene, CDR1 is SGHAT and CDR2 is FQNNGV. The V end lost 0 bases, the J end lost 10 bases, and 16 bases lay between the germline ends. CDR3 residues: CASSLDLGRVYEQFF. CDR3 DNA sequence: TGTGCCAGCAGCTTAGATCTGGGCAGGGTATACGAGCAGTTCTTC.